Reported below is one T cell receptor beta chain. Using immunoSEQ multiplex PCR, the repertoire was profiled, and TCRdb retains in-frame clones only, with some absent. The sample includes approximately 5,000 clones, 32% seen only once; the top ten take about a sixth. This entry belongs to a study of T cell clonotyping in hematopoietic cell transplantation. V lost 3 bases and J lost 8; bases outside the gene matches: 9. In germline, CDR1 is GTSNPN, CDR2 SVGIG (reference sequence). The CDR3 has 15 residues. Time point meaning: recipient sample about 28 days before transplant, after cytoreduction. This receptor was taken from a man aged 50 to 59 with myelofibrosis. Some clones in this sample may be carry-over from other donors' samples. This sample comprised peripheral blood mononuclear cells, obtained before stem cell transplant. V gene TRBV30 combines with J gene TRBJ1-6, with 8 bases matching TRBD1. CDR3 bases: TGTGCCTGGAGGAAGTCGGACAGGGATTATTCACCCCTCCACTTT. Its protein is CAWRKSDRDYSPLHF.